One sample yielded the 5 T cell receptor beta chains listed below, sequenced in a study of blood T cell repertoires in COVID-19. The data were produced by immunoSEQ multiplex PCR, yet TCRdb's version contains in-frame clones alone and is incomplete. The table records roughly 340,000 clones, under 95% of them present only once. Sequencing used peripheral blood. The receptor set was obtained from a woman aged 18 to 35 who had recovered from COVID-19.

In regard to this clone: Other DNA sequences from this sample encode an identical CDR3 as well. The chain combines TRBV5-1 with TRBJ2-2; D is ambiguous. CDR1 and CDR2 from the germline V gene are SGHRS and YFSETQ. V lost 2 bases and J lost 1, with 6 bases in between. This CDR3 spans 14 amino acids. CDR3: CASSFSGNTGELFF. The CDR3 DNA reads as TGCGCCAGCAGCTTTTCAGGGAACACCGGGGAGCTGTTTTTT. The entire variable domain, with the rest obtained from reference TRBV5-1 and TRBJ2-2, is as follows: KAGVTQTPRYLIKTRGQQVTLSCSPISGHRSVSWYQQTPGQGLQFLFEYFSETQRNKGNFPGRFSGRQFSNSRSEMNVSTLELGDSALYLCASSFSGNTGELFFGEGSRLTVL.

This clone was counted between two and nine times. The chain is built from TRBV10-3 and TRBJ1-5; D might be TRBD1 (6 bases). Germline V CDR1 and CDR2: ENHRY, SYGVKD. V was trimmed by 6 bases and J by 2 bases, leaving 8 bases between them. This CDR3 is 13 amino acids long. This chain's CDR3 is CAISRQGNQPQHF. The CDR3 bases are TGTGCCATCAGCCGACAGGGCAATCAGCCCCAGCATTTT.

V is TRBV10-1 and J is TRBJ2-7; 8 nucleotides line up with TRBD1. This CDR3 has 13 amino acids. Germline CDR1 WNHNN, CDR2 SYGVQD (reference sequence). V lost 6 bases to trimming and J lost 2 bases; unmatched junction nucleotides: 3. CDR3 sequence (DNA): TGCGCCAGCAGGAAGACAGGGGCCTACGAGCAGTACGTC. Translation gives CASRKTGAYEQYV.

This clone appeared a few times. The V gene is TRBV18, the J gene TRBJ1-5; 8 bases line up with TRBD1. This CDR3 comprises 14 residues. Looked up from germline, CDR1 is KGHSH and CDR2 is LQKENI. Trimming took 5 bases from V and 3 from J; bases not matched to a gene: 3. CDR3 bases: TGTGCCAGCTCAGTGGACAGGGTCAATCAGCCCCAGCATTTT. Protein: CASSVDRVNQPQHF. Full variable domain (rest looked up from reference TRBV18 and TRBJ1-5): NAGVMQNPRHLVRRRGQEARLRCSPMKGHSHVYWYRQLPEEGLKFMVYLQKENIIDESGMPKERFSAEFPKEGPSILRIQQVVRGDSAAYFCASSVDRVNQPQHFGDGTRLSIL.

This chain's CDR3 is CASSTGQGSTDTQYF. CDR3 nucleotide sequence: TGTGCCAGCTCAACGGGACAGGGGTCGACAGATACGCAGTATTTT. The chain recombines TRBV18 with TRBJ2-3; the match to TRBD1 covers 10 bases. CDR1 KGHSH and CDR2 LQKENI come from the germline V gene. CDR3 length equals 15 residues. V shed 5 bases, J shed 3 bases, and the junction held 5 bases outside the gene matches.